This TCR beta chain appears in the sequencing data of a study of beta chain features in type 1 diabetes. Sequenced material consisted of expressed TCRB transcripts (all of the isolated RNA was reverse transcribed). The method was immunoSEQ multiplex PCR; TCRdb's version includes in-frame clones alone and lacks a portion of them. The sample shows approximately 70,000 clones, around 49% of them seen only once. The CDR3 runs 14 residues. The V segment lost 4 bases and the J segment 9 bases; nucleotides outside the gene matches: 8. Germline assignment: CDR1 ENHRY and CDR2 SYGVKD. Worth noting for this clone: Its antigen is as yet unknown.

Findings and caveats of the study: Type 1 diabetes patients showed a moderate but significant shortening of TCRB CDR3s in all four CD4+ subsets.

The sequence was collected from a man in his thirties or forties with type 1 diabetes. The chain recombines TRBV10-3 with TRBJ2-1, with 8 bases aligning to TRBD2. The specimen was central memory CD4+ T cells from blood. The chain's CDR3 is CAISVGTSLSEQFF. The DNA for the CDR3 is TGTGCCATCAGTGTCGGGACTAGTTTGAGTGAGCAGTTCTTC.